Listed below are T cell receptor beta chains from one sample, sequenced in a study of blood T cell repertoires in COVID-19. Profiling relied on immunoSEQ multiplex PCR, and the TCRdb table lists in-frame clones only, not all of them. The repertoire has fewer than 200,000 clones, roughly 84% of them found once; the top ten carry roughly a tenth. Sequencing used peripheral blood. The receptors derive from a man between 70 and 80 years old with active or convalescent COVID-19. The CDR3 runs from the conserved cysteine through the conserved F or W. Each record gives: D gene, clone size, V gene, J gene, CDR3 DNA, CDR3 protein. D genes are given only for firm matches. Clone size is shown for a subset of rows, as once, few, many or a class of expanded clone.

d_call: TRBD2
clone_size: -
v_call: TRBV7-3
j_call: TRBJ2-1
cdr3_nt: TGTGCCAGCAGCTTAGTCGCTAGCGGCTACAATGAGCAGTTCTTC
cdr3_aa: CASSLVASGYNEQFF

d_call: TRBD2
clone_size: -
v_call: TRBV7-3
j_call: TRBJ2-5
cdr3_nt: TGTGCCAGCAGCCTCGGGACTAGCGGGTTGGAGACCCAGTACTTC
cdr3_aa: CASSLGTSGLETQYF

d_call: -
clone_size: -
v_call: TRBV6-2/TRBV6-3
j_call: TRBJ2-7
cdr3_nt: TGTGCCAGCAGTCCCCGACAGGTTAGGGGCTACGAGCAGTACTTC
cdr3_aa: CASSPRQVRGYEQYF

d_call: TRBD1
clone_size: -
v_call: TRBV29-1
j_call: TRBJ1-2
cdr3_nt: TGCAGCGTTGAGACTTGGGTGGGACAGGGTTTCTATGGCTACACCTTC
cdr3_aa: CSVETWVGQGFYGYTF

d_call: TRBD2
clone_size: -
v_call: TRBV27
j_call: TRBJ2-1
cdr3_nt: TGTGCCAGCAGTTTATATGTAGCGGGCAATGAGCAGTTCTTC
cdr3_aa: CASSLYVAGNEQFF

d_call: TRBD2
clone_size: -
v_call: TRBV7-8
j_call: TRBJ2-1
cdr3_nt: TGTGCCAGCAGCCTCAGACTAGCGGGGTACAATGAGCAGTTCTTC
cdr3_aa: CASSLRLAGYNEQFF

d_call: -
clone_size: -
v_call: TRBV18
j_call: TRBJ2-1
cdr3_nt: TGTGCCAGCTCACCTCAGGGACTCAATGAGCAGTTCTTC
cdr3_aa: CASSPQGLNEQFF

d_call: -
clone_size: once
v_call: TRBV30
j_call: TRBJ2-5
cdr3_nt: TGTGCCTGGAGTGTACGAGGTGCGGGCACCTTCCAAGAGACCCAGTACTTC
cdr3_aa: CAWSVRGAGTFQETQYF

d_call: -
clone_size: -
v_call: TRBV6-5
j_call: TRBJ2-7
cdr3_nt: TGTGCCAGCAGAGGGACATACGAGAGTGGCGAGCAGTACTTC
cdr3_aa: CASRGTYESGEQYF

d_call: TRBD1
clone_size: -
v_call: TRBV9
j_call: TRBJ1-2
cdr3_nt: TGTGCCAGCAGCGCCCACAAGGACAGGGGAGTCGCAGGCTATGGCTACACCTTC
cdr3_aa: CASSAHKDRGVAGYGYTF

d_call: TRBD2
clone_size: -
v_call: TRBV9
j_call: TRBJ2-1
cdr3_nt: TGTGCCAGCAGCGTAGCTGGCGGGAGAAGGAATGAGCAGTTCTTC
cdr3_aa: CASSVAGGRRNEQFF

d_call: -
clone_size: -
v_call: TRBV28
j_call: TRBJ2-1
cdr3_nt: TGTGCCAGCAGTTTCCCAGGAAACTCCTACAATGAGCAGTTCTTC
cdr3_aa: CASSFPGNSYNEQFF

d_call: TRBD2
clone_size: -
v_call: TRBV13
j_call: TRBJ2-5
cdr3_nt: TGTGCCAGCAGCACGGGACTAGCGGGGGAGACCCAGTACTTC
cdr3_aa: CASSTGLAGETQYF

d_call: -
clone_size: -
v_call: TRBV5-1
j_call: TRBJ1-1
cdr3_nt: TGCGCCAGCAGCCTAGGGGCGGGACTGAACACTGAAGCTTTCTTT
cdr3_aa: CASSLGAGLNTEAFF

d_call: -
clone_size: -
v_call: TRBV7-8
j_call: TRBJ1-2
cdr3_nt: TGTGCCAGCAGCCCTCAGGGAGGGTTTTATGGCTACACCTTC
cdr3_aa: CASSPQGGFYGYTF

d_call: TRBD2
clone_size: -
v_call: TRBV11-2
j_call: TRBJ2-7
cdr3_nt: TGTGCCAGCACCCTTGGGGGGGGGTCTTCTCCAACCTACGAGCAGTACTTC
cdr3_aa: CASTLGGGSSPTYEQYF

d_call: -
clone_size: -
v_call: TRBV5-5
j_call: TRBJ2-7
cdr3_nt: TGTGCCAGCAGCTTGGTGGCAGGGTACTCTATGGAGCAGTACTTC
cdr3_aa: CASSLVAGYSMEQYF

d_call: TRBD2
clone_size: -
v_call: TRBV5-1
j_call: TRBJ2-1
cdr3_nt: TGCGCCAGCAGCTCTCTAGCGGGAGGATCCTACAATGAGCAGTTCTTC
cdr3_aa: CASSSLAGGSYNEQFF

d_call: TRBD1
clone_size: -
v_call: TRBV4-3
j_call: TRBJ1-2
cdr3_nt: TGCGCCAGCAGCCAAGATAGGGGGCGGTGGAACTATGGCTACACCTTC
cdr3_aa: CASSQDRGRWNYGYTF

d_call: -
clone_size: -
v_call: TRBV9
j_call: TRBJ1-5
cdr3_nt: TGTGCCAGCAGCGTAGCCGGGAATCAGCCCCAGCATTTT
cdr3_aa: CASSVAGNQPQHF

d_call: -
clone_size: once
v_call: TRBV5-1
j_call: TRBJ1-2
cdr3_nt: TGCGCCAGCAGCTTGGGCGACTATGGCTACACCTTC
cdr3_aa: CASSLGDYGYTF

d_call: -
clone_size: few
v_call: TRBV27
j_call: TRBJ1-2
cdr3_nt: TGTGCCAGCAGTTTATTCCGGGGGAATGGCTACACCTTC
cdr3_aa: CASSLFRGNGYTF

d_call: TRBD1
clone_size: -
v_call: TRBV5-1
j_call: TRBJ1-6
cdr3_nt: TGCGCCAGCAGCCCAACACCGACAGGGGCCCGTCCACCCCTCCACTTT
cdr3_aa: CASSPTPTGARPPLHF

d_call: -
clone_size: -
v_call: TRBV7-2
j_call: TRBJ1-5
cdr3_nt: TGTGCCAGCAGCCCCCTAGGGGGATATAGCAATCAGCCCCAGCATTTT
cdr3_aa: CASSPLGGYSNQPQHF

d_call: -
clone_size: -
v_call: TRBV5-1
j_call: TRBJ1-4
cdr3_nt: TGCGCCAGCAGCTTGGGACAGGCCTTTGGGGAAAAACTGTTTTTT
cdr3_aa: CASSLGQAFGEKLFF

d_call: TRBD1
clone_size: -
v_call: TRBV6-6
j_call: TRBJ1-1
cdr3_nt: TGTGCCAGCAGTCCCGGGACAGGGGGCGGTCGGAACACTGAAGCTTTCTTT
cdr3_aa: CASSPGTGGGRNTEAFF

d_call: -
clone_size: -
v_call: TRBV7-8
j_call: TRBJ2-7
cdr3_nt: TGTGCCAGCAGCTTAGCGACACGACAGTTCTACGAGCAGTACTTC
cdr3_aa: CASSLATRQFYEQYF

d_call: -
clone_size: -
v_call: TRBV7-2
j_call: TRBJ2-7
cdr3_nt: TGTGCCAGCACTCGGAGCGGTCCCTACGAGCAGTACTTC
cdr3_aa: CASTRSGPYEQYF

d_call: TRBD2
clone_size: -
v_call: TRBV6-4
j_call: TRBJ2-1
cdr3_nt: TGTGCCAGCGCACGGACTAGCGGGAGCGGGAGGGCCAATGAGCAGTTCTTC
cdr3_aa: CASARTSGSGRANEQFF

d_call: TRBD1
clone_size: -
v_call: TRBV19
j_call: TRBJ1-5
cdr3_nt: TGTGCCAGCTCGGACAGGGTTTTACGGAATCAGCCCCAGCATTTT
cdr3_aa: CASSDRVLRNQPQHF

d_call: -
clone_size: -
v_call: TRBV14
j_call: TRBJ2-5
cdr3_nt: TGTGCCAGCAGCCAGTTCACAGGGAATTGGGAGACCCAGTACTTC
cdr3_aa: CASSQFTGNWETQYF

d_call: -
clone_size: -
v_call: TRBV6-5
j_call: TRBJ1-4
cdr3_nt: TGTGCCAGCAGGCGGACAGTGAATGAAAAACTGTTTTTT
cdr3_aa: CASRRTVNEKLFF

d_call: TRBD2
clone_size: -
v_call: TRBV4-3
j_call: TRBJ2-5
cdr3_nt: TGCGCCAGCAGCCAGGGCTCACTAGCGGGAGACCCTCAAGAGACCCAGTACTTC
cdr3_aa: CASSQGSLAGDPQETQYF